This T cell receptor (beta chain) is from a study of T-cell reconstitution after alpha-beta-depleted transplantation in children. CDR3 length: 15 amino acids. V shed 6 bases and J 5 bases; nucleotides not matched to a gene: 11. Germline CDR1 SGHDT, CDR2 YYEEEE. TCRbeta library construction was performed incorporating unique molecular identifiers. MiXCR, applied by TCRdb to the PCR reads, yields one record per CDR3 protein. The sample records about 500,000 distinct CDR3 sequences, around a third being singletons. The sequence came from a human donor who donated a stem cell graft to a child with aplastic anemia. V gene TRBV5-6 combines with J gene TRBJ1-5; TRBD1 agrees at 7 bases. Material: PBMCs from the stem cell graft donor, obtained from the stem cell graft. The CDR3 DNA is TGTGCCAGCACGACCAGGGGGGGCCTATATCAGCCCCAGCATTTT. Encoded protein: CASTTRGGLYQPQHF.